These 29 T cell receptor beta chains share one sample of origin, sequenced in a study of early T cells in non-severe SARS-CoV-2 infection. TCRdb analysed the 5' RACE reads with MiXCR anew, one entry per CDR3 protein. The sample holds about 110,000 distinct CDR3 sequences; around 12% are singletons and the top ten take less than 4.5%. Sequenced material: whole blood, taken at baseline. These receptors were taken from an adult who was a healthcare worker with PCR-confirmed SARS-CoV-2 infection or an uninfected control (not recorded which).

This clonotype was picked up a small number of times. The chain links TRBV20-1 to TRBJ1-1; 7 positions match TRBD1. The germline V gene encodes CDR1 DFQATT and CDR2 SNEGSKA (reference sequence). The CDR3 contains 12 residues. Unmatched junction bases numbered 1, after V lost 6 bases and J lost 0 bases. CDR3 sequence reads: CSADRLNTEAFF. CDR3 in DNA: TGCAGTGCGGACAGGCTGAACACTGAAGCTTTCTTT.

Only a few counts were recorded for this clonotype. Here the CDR3 reads CASRRTSGGAKNIQYF. Written as DNA, the CDR3 is TGTGCCAGCAGGCGCACTAGCGGGGGAGCCAAAAACATTCAGTACTTC. The gene calls are TRBV6-5 and TRBJ2-4, with 11 bases matching TRBD2. V trimming: 6 bases; J trimming: 0 bases; junction bases outside the gene matches: 4. The germline CDR1 and CDR2 sequences are MNHEY and SVGAGI. This CDR3 comprises 16 residues.

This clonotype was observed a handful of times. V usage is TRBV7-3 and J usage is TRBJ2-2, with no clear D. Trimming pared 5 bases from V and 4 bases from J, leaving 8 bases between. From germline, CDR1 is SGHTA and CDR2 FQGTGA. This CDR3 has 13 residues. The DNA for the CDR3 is TGTGCCAGCAGCCCCCGGAGCACCGGGGAGCTGTTTTTT. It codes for CASSPRSTGELFF.

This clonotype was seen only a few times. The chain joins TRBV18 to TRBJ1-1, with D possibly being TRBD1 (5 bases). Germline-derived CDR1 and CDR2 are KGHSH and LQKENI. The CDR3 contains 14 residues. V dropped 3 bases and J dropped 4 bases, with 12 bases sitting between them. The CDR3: CASSPVSGGTEAFF. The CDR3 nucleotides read TGTGCCAGCTCACCGGTGTCCGGGGGCACTGAAGCTTTCTTT.

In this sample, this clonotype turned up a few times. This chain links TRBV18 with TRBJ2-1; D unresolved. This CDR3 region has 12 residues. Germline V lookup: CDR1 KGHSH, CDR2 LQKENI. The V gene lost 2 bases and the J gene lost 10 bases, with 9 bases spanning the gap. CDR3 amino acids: CASSPRVNEQFF. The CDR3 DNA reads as TGTGCCAGCTCACCAAGGGTAAACGAGCAGTTCTTC.

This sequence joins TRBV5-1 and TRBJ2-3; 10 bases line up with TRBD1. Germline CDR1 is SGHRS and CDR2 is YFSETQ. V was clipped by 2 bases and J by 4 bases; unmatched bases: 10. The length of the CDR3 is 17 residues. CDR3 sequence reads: CASSLIPGQGSADTQYF. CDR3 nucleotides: TGCGCCAGCAGCTTAATCCCGGGACAGGGGAGCGCAGATACGCAGTATTTT. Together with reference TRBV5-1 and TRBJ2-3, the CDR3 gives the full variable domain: KAGVTQTPRYLIKTRGQQVTLSCSPISGHRSVSWYQQTPGQGLQFLFEYFSETQRNKGNFPGRFSGRQFSNSRSEMNVSTLELGDSALYLCASSLIPGQGSADTQYFGPGTRLTVL.

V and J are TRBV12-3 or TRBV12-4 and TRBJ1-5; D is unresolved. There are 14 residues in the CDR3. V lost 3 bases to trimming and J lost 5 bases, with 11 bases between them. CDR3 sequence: CASSFEGAHQPQHF. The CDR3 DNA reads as TGTGCCAGCAGTTTCGAAGGAGCCCATCAGCCCCAGCATTTT.

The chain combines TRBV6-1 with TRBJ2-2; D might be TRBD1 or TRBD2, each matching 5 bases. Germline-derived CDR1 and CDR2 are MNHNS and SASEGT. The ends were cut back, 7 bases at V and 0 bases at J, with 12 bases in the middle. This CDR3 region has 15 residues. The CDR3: CASTPGQPNTGELFF. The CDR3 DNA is TGTGCCAGCACCCCGGGGCAGCCGAACACCGGGGAGCTGTTTTTT.

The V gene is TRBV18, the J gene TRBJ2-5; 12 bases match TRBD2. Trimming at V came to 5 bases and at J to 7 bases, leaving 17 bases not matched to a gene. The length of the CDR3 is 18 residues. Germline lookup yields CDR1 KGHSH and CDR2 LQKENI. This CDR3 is CASSSSLGLAGRLRTQYF. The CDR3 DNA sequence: TGTGCCAGCTCATCTTCCTTAGGACTAGCGGGAAGGTTACGGACCCAGTACTTC.

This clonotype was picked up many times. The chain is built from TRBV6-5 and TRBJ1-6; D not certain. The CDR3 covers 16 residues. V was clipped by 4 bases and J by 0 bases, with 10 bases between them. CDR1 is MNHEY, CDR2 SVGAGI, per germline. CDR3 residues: CASSSTRSSYNSPLHF. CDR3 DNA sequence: TGTGCCAGCAGTTCTACGAGGAGCTCCTATAATTCACCCCTCCACTTT.

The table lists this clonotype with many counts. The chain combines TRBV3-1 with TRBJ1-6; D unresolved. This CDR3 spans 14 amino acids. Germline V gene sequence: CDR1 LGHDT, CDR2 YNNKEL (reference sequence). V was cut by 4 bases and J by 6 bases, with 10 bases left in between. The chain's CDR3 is CASSPAGFNSPLHF. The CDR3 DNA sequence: TGTGCCAGCAGCCCGGCGGGGTTTAATTCACCCCTCCACTTT.

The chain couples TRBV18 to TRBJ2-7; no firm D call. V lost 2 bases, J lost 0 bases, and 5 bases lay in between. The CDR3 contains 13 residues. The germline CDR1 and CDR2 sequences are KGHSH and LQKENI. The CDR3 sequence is CASSPAASYEQYF. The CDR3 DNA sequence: TGTGCCAGCTCACCAGCCGCCTCCTACGAGCAGTACTTC.

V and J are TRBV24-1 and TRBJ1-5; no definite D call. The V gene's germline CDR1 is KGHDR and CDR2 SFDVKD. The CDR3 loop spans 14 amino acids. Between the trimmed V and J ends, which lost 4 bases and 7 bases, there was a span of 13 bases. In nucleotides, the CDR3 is TGTGCCACCAGTGAAGCCGGTATGTCCCAGCCCCAGCATTTT. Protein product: CATSEAGMSQPQHF.

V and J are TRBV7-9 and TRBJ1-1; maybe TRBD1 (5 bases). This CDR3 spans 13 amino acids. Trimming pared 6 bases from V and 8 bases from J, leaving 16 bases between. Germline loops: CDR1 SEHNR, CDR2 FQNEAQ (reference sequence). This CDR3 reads CASRPTPGTEAFF. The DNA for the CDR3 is TGTGCCAGCAGGCCCACACCCGGGACCGAAGCTTTCTTT.

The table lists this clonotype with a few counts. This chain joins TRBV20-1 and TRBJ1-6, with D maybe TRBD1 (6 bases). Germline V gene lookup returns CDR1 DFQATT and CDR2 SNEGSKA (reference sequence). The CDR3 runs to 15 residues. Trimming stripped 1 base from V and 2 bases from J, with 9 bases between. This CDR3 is CSARVGQPYNSPLHF. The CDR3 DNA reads TGCAGTGCTAGAGTGGGACAACCCTATAATTCACCCCTCCACTTT.

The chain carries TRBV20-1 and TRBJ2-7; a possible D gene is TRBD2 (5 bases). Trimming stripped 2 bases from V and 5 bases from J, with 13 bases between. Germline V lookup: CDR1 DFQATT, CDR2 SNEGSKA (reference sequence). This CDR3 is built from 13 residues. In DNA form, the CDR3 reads TGCAGTGCTAGACAGCGGCTTGAGGACGAGCAGTACTTC. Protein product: CSARQRLEDEQYF.

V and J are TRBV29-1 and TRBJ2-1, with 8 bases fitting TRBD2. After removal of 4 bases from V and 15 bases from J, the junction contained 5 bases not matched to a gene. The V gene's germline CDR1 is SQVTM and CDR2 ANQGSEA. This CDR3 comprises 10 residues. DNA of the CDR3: TGCAGCGTTGCAGCGGGAGTCCTGTTCTTC. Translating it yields CSVAAGVLFF.

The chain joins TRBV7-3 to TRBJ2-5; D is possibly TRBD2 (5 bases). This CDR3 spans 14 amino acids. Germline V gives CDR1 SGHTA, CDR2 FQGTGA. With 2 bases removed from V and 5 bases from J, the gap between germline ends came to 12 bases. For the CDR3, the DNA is TGTGCCAGCAGCTTAGAGGGTACCCCCGAGACCCAGTACTTC. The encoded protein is CASSLEGTPETQYF.

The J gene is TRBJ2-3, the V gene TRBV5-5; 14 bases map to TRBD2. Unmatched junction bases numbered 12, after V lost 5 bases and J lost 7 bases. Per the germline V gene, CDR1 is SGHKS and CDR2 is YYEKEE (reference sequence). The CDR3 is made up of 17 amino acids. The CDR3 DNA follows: TGTGCCAGCAGAATTTCCTCCGGGACTAGCGGGGGCAATACGCAGTATTTT. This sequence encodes CASRISSGTSGGNTQYF. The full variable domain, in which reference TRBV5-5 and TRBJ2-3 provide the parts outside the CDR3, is DAGVTQSPTHLIKTRGQQVTLRCSPISGHKSVSWYQQVLGQGPQFIFQYYEKEERGRGNFPDRFSARQFPNYSSELNVNALLLGDSALYLCASRISSGTSGGNTQYFGPGTRLTVL.

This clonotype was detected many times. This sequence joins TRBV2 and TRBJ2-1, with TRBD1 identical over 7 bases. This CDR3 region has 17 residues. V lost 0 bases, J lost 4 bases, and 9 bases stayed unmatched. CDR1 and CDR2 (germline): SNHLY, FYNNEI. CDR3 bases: TGTGCCAGCAGTGAAGCGCTGGTGACAGGGATGTACAATGAGCAGTTCTTC. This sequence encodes CASSEALVTGMYNEQFF.

CDR3 residues: CASSWDGKGGYTF. For the CDR3, the DNA is TGCGCCAGCAGCTGGGACGGGAAGGGCGGCTACACCTTC. This chain links TRBV5-1 with TRBJ1-2; tentative D call: TRBD1 (5 bases). Per germline, CDR1 SGHRS and CDR2 YFSETQ. The CDR3 is 13 residues long. Trimming took 3 bases from V and 8 from J, leaving 14 bases between them.

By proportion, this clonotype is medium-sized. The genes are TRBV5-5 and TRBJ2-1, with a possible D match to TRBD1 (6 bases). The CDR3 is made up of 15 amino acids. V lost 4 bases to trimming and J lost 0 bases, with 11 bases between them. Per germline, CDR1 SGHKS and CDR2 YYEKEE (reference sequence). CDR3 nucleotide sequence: TGTGCCAGCAGCCAAGGACAGAGCTCCTACAATGAGCAGTTCTTC. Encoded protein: CASSQGQSSYNEQFF.

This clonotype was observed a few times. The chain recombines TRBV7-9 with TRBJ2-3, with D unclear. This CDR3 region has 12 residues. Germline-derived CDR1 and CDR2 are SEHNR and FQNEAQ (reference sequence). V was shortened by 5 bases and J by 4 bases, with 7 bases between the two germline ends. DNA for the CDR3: TGTGCCAGCAGCCCCCTCTCAGATACGCAGTATTTT. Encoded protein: CASSPLSDTQYF.

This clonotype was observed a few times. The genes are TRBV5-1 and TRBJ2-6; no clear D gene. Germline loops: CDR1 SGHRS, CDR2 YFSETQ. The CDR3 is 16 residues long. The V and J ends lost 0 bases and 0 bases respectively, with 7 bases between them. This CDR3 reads CASSLEGNSGANVLTF. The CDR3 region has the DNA TGCGCCAGCAGCTTGGAGGGAAACTCTGGGGCCAACGTCCTGACTTTC.

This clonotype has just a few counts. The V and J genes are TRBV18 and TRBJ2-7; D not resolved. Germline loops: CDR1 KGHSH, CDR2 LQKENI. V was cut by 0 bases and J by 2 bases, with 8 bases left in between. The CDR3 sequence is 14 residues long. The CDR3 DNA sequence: TGTGCCAGCTCACCACCCACCAGGACCTACGAGCAGTACTTC. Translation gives CASSPPTRTYEQYF. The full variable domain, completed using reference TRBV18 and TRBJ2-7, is NAGVMQNPRHLVRRRGQEARLRCSPMKGHSHVYWYRQLPEEGLKFMVYLQKENIIDESGMPKERFSAEFPKEGPSILRIQQVVRGDSAAYFCASSPPTRTYEQYFGPGTRLTVT.

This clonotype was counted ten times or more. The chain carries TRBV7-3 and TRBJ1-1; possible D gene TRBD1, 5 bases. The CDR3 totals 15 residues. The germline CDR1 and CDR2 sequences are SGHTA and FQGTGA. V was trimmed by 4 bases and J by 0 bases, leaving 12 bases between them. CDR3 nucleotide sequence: TGTGCCAGCAGCTCCGACAGAACCATGAACACTGAAGCTTTCTTT. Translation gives CASSSDRTMNTEAFF.

CDR3 sequence: CASSPSTGAVGTGELFF. The DNA for the CDR3 is TGTGCCAGCAGTCCGTCGACAGGGGCGGTTGGAACCGGGGAGCTGTTTTTT. V is TRBV27 and J is TRBJ2-2; 8 bases fit TRBD1. The CDR3 is 17 amino acids. The germline gives CDR1 MNHEY, CDR2 SMNVEV (reference sequence). J was trimmed by 5 bases and V by 5 bases; bases with no gene match: 13.

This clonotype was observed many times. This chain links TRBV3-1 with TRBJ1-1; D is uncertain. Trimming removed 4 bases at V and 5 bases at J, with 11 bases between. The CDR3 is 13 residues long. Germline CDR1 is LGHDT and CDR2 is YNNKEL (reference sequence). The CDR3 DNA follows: TGTGCCAGCAGCCCCCTCCGGTGGACTGAAGCTTTCTTT. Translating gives CASSPLRWTEAFF. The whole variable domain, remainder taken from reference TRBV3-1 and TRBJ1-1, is DTAVSQTPKYLVTQMGNDKSIKCEQNLGHDTMYWYKQDSKKFLKIMFSYNNKELIINETVPNRFSPKSPDKAHLNLHINSLELGDSAVYFCASSPLRWTEAFFGQGTRLTVV.

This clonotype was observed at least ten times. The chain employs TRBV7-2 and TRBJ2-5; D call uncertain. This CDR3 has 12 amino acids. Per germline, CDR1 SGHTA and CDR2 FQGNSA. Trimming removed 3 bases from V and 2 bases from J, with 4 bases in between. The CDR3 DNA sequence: TGTGCCAGCAGCTTGGCTCAAGAGACCCAGTACTTC. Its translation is CASSLAQETQYF.